This T cell receptor (beta chain) was profiled in a study of OX40 agonist ivuxolimab in advanced cancers. As for the study in general: Treatment of patients was with ivuxolimab, an agonistic anti-OX40 (CD134) antibody. Notes on the study in general: Expanded clones were, on average, more numerous in CD8+ T cells than in CD4+. There were also nonresponders showing low normalized T-cell clonal expansion.

Comment on this clone: The antigen is undetermined.

Assay used: immunoSEQ multiplex PCR; TCRdb lists only in-frame clones, some missing. The data hold 70,000 to 95,000 clones, with 85% to 95% observed a single time. This TCR derives from an adult with an advanced solid tumor such as melanoma, head and neck, liver or kidney cancer. The sample in question was CD4+ or CD8+ T cells sorted from blood, obtained in a trial of the OX40 agonist ivuxolimab.

For the CDR3, the DNA is TGCGCCAGCAGTGAGTCGTTGCAGGGGGCAGGTCAGCCCCAGCATTTT. It codes for CASSESLQGAGQPQHF. J is TRBJ1-5 and V is TRBV10-2; 8 bases agree with TRBD1. After removal of 0 bases from V and 6 bases from J, the junction contained 7 bases not matched to a gene. The CDR3 has 16 amino acids. Germline assignment: CDR1 WSHSY and CDR2 SAAADI.